The clone carrying this T cell receptor beta chain was seen a few times. Its antigen is still unknown. 13 Jbeta primers and 60 Vbeta primers were used for the PCR. Repertoires were generated with immunoSEQ multiplex PCR, while TCRdb's copy carries only in-frame clones and drops some. The sample has 85,000 to 95,000 clones, approximately 80% seen once. The data are from a study of cytomegalovirus exposure and HLA in healthy donors. Study-wide findings and caveats: Rates of TCR association differed by HLA locus in a later analysis, with DRB1 highest and HLA-C lowest. It was reported that TCR beta sequences correctly inferred the HLA-A and HLA-B alleles for most subjects.

CDR1 LGHNT and CDR2 FRNRAP come from the germline V gene. Trimming removed 6 bases from V and 8 bases from J; junction bases left unmatched: 11. This CDR3 spans 15 amino acids. The V call is TRBV12-5, the J call TRBJ2-1; 9 bases agree with TRBD2. The sequencing input was PBMCs. This TCR was recovered from a young man in good health and CMV-seropositive. The CDR3 DNA reads as TGTGCTAGTGGCCGTAGCGGGAGAGGGCAGGATGAGCAGTTCTTC. Residues: CASGRSGRGQDEQFF.